The clone carrying this TCR beta chain was found a few times. Its antigen is still unknown. Researchers made TCR beta libraries by using iRepertoire HTBI primers and running Arm-PCR on CDR3 regions. TCRdb analysed the multiplex PCR reads with MiXCR anew, one entry per CDR3 protein. The sample has about 470,000 distinct CDR3 sequences; 14% to 15% are singletons. This entry belongs to a study of regulatory T cells in long-lasting Graves disease. Study results and caveats: Accuracy was possibly reduced by small sample size. For persistent Graves' patients, TCR diversity was lower than for newly diagnosed ones.

This sample's time point: newly diagnosed GD, antithyroid drugs for less than 3 months. PBMC-derived RNA was used for the TCR library. Roughly 10 milliliters of peripheral blood were taken and placed in EDTA tubes. Germline CDR1 is SGHTA and CDR2 is FQGNSA. V lost 2 bases and J lost 0; bases outside the gene matches: 1. There are 15 residues in the CDR3. The same data also contributed to another study, on T cells in Graves' hyperthyroidism and ophthalmopathy. From that study: HTBI primers drove first-round RT-PCR of the TCR CDR3.

The V and J genes are TRBV7-2 and TRBJ2-3; TRBD2 agrees at 8 bases. The source material was peripheral blood mononuclear cells (PBMCs), sampled at new diagnosis, from a patient treated with antithyroid drugs. This clonotype was obtained from a woman aged 25 to 39 with Graves disease. CDR3 sequence (DNA): TGTGCCAGCAGCTTATCGGGGGGGAGCACAGATACGCAGTATTTT. It is translated as CASSLSGGSTDTQYF. Full variable domain (rest looked up from reference TRBV7-2 and TRBJ2-3): GAGVSQSPSNKVTEKGKDVELRCDPISGHTALYWYRQSLGQGLEFLIYFQGNSAPDKSGLPSDRFSAERTGGSVSTLTIQRTQQEDSAVYLCASSLSGGSTDTQYFGPGTRLTVL.